These 16 T cell receptor beta chains originate from one sample sequenced in a study of blood T cells in healthy people across ages (dated by TCRdb to the mid-2010s). The receptor library was made with 5' RACE. Sequencing used an Illumina HiSeq 2500. The second PCR ran for roughly 6 to 11 cycles and used a J-beta primer mix along with a sample-barcoded 5' primer. Starting from the raw public reads, TCRdb applied fastp trimming at Q25, assembled clones with MiXCR and retained in-frame beta chains. Each entry is one CDR3 protein sequence, shown with its most common DNA and genes. For this sample the table gives 750,000 to 1,000,000 distinct CDR3 sequences, of which 29% were detected only once. Around 9.6% of the sample is taken by the ten largest. A further study also used this sample, focusing on T cells of mothers and their children.

The sequenced sample consisted of blood. These receptors all come from a middle-aged woman in good health.

This clonotype was counted only a few times. With a much larger clone just one base away, this may be a read error. CDR3 nucleotides: TGTGCCAGCAGTGATCCCCTCACAGGGGGCGTAAGCGCCTACCAGCAGTACTTC. Translating it yields CASSDPLTGGVSAYQQYF. The V call is TRBV6-1, the J call TRBJ2-4; 9 positions agree with TRBD1. CDR1 is MNHNS and CDR2 is SASEGT in the germline V gene. V was clipped by 3 bases and J by 13 bases; unmatched bases: 22. The CDR3 runs 18 residues.

This clonotype was counted between two and nine times. V is TRBV30 and J is TRBJ2-3, with TRBD2 identical over 9 bases. Germline CDR1 reads GTSNPN; CDR2 reads SVGIG (reference sequence). The junction had 2 bases not matched to a gene; V was cut back by 4 bases and J by 3 bases. The CDR3 sequence is 13 residues long. The CDR3 spells CAWTSGVTDTQYF. The DNA for the CDR3 is TGTGCCTGGACTAGCGGGGTTACAGATACGCAGTATTTT.

This clonotype was detected only a few times. The CDR3 coding sequence is TGTGCCAGCAGTTTTTCGGGGAATTCACCCCTCCACTTT. It is translated as CASSFSGNSPLHF. This sequence joins TRBV12-3 or TRBV12-4 and TRBJ1-6, with no clear D. CDR3 length: 13 residues. The V and J ends lost 3 bases and 7 bases respectively, with 7 bases between them.

This clonotype was observed a handful of times. The rearrangement joins TRBV7-9 to TRBJ2-7, with 7 bases matching TRBD1. In germline, CDR1 is SEHNR, CDR2 FQNEAQ (reference sequence). With V trimmed by 5 bases and J by 4 bases, 11 bases remained unmatched. The CDR3 totals 15 residues. The CDR3 region has the DNA TGTGCCAGCAGCCTTTCGACAGGGATCCTTTACGAGCAGTACTTC. Protein sequence: CASSLSTGILYEQYF.

The sample holds many counts of this clonotype. The rearrangement uses TRBV24-1 and TRBJ2-7; D might be TRBD2 (6 bases). This CDR3 comprises 13 residues. Germline assignment: CDR1 KGHDR and CDR2 SFDVKD. Trimming cost V 3 bases and J 6 bases, with 11 bases left between them. CDR3 nucleotide sequence: TGTGCCACCAGTGATGGAGGGAAGCGCGAGCAGTACTTC. It codes for CATSDGGKREQYF.

With respect to this clonotype: No conserved phenylalanine or tryptophan ends this CDR3, so it is likely a read error. The CDR3 region has the DNA TGCGCCAGCAGCTTGGCGGTAATCGGCAGCTACGAGCAGTACTAC. Translated: CASSLAVIGSYEQYY. This chain connects TRBV5-1 to TRBJ2-7; the D is unclear. Germline lookup yields CDR1 SGHRS and CDR2 YFSETQ. This CDR3 spans 15 amino acids. Deletions cut 0 bases from V and 3 bases from J, with 13 bases between.

V and J are TRBV7-6 and TRBJ1-4; D is undetermined. Trimming cost V 3 bases and J 5 bases, with 7 bases left between them. Germline CDR1 SGHVS, CDR2 FNYEAQ. The CDR3 is made up of 13 amino acids. As DNA, the CDR3 is TGTGCCAGCAGCTTTGCCCCGAATGAAAAACTGTTTTTT. This encodes CASSFAPNEKLFF.

This chain joins TRBV6-1 and TRBJ2-2, with D possibly matching TRBD2 (6 bases). CDR1 MNHNS and CDR2 SASEGT come from the germline V gene. Trimming pared 7 bases from V and 3 bases from J, leaving 12 bases between. The CDR3 loop spans 14 amino acids. CDR3 nucleotide sequence: TGTGCCAGCACGGCGGGGCCTTACACCGGGGAGCTGTTTTTT. This translates into CASTAGPYTGELFF.

The chain couples TRBV20-1 to TRBJ1-4; D is undetermined. The V gene lost 3 bases and the J gene lost 8 bases, with 13 bases spanning the gap. From germline, CDR1 is DFQATT and CDR2 SNEGSKA (reference sequence). The CDR3 is 13 residues long. Here the CDR3 DNA reads TGCAGTGCTAGTTCCGGGGTGAAAGAAAAACTGTTTTTT. This sequence encodes CSASSGVKEKLFF.

The chain uses TRBV7-2 and TRBJ2-3; 11 bases line up with TRBD1. The J segment lost 4 bases and the V segment lost 3 bases, leaving 6 bases of the junction unmatched. The germline CDR1 and CDR2 sequences are SGHTA and FQGNSA. The CDR3 is 16 residues long. This CDR3 is CASSLDRGRRADTQYF. The CDR3 DNA reads TGTGCCAGCAGCTTGGACAGGGGGCGTCGGGCAGATACGCAGTATTTT. The whole variable domain, remainder taken from reference TRBV7-2 and TRBJ2-3, is GAGVSQSPSNKVTEKGKDVELRCDPISGHTALYWYRQSLGQGLEFLIYFQGNSAPDKSGLPSDRFSAERTGGSVSTLTIQRTQQEDSAVYLCASSLDRGRRADTQYFGPGTRLTVL.

The genes are TRBV11-1 and TRBJ2-7; D assignment may be TRBD1 or TRBD2 (5 bases each). V was trimmed by 2 bases and J by 4 bases, leaving 15 bases between them. The CDR3 extends over 15 amino acids. Per germline, CDR1 SGHAT and CDR2 FQDESV (reference sequence). CDR3 protein: CASSLKGRTSYEQYF. The DNA for the CDR3 is TGTGCCAGCAGCTTAAAGGGACGTACGAGTTACGAGCAGTACTTC.

The V and J genes are TRBV10-3 and TRBJ1-1; D is unclear. The CDR3 runs 13 residues. V lost 0 bases and J 6 bases, leaving 8 bases between the germline ends. Germline CDR1 and CDR2: ENHRY and SYGVKD. CDR3: CAISESISPEAFF. DNA of the CDR3: TGTGCCATCAGTGAGTCTATCAGCCCTGAAGCTTTCTTT.

The rearrangement joins TRBV28 to TRBJ2-4; D could derive from TRBD1 or TRBD2 (5 bases each). Trimming pared 7 bases from V and 2 bases from J, leaving 18 bases between. The CDR3 consists of 16 residues. Germline V CDR1 and CDR2: MDHEN, SYDVKM. Here the CDR3 DNA reads TGTGCCAGCACCCATCGGGACGGCTCTTCCAAAAACATTCAGTACTTC. It encodes CASTHRDGSSKNIQYF.

Concerning this clonotype: Compared with germline, one end of the junction differs, possibly owing to a read error. The chain carries TRBV14 and TRBJ1-2; D not certain. The CDR3 is made up of 14 amino acids. Per the germline V gene, CDR1 is SGHDN and CDR2 is FVKESK. CDR3 in DNA: TGTGTCAGCAGCCAAGAGTGGCAGAACTATGGCTACACCTTC. It yields the protein CVSSQEWQNYGYTF. Based on the CDR3 plus reference TRBV14 and TRBJ1-2, the full variable domain is EAGVTQFPSHSVIEKGQTVTLRCDPISGHDNLYWYRRVMGKEIKFLLHFVKESKQDESGMPNNRFLAERTGGTYSTLKVQPAELEDSGVYFCVSSQEWQNYGYTFGSGTRLTVV.

This clonotype was seen a handful of times. The germline gene is not matched at one end of the junction; a read error may be the cause. J is TRBJ2-5 and V is TRBV12-3 or TRBV12-4, with 7 bases aligning to TRBD1. The CDR3 spans 14 residues. This chain's CDR3 is CASSVGTAQGTQYF. The CDR3 DNA follows: TGTGCCAGCAGTGTTGGGACAGCCCAAGGGACCCAGTACTTC.

This clonotype has just a few counts. This could be a read error, since a much larger clone is one nucleotide away. The chain joins TRBV10-3 to TRBJ2-1; D not certain. Trimming left V 2 bases short and J 8 bases short, with 4 bases between. The V gene's germline CDR1 is ENHRY and CDR2 SYGVKD. CDR3 length: 11 residues. The CDR3 nucleotides read TGTGCCATCAGTGAGCGGGATGAGCAGTTCTTC. It is translated as CAISERDEQFF.